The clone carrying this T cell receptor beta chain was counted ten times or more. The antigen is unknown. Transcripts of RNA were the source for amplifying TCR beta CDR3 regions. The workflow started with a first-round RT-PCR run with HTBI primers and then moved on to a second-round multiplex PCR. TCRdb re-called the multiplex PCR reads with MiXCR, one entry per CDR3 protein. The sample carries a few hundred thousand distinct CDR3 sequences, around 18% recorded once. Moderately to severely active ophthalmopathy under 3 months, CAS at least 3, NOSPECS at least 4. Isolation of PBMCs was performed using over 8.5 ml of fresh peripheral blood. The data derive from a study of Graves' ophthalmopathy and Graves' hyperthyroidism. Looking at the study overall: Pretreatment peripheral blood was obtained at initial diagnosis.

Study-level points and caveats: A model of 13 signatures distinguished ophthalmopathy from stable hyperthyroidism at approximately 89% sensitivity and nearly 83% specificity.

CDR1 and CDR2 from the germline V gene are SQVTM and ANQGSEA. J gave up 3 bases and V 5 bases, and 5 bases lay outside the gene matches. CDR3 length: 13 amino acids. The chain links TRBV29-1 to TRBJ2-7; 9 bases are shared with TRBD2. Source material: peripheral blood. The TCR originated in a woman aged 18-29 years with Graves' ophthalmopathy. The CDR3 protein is CSVLARGGYEQYF. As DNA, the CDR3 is TGCAGCGTTCTGGCGCGGGGGGGCTACGAGCAGTACTTC.